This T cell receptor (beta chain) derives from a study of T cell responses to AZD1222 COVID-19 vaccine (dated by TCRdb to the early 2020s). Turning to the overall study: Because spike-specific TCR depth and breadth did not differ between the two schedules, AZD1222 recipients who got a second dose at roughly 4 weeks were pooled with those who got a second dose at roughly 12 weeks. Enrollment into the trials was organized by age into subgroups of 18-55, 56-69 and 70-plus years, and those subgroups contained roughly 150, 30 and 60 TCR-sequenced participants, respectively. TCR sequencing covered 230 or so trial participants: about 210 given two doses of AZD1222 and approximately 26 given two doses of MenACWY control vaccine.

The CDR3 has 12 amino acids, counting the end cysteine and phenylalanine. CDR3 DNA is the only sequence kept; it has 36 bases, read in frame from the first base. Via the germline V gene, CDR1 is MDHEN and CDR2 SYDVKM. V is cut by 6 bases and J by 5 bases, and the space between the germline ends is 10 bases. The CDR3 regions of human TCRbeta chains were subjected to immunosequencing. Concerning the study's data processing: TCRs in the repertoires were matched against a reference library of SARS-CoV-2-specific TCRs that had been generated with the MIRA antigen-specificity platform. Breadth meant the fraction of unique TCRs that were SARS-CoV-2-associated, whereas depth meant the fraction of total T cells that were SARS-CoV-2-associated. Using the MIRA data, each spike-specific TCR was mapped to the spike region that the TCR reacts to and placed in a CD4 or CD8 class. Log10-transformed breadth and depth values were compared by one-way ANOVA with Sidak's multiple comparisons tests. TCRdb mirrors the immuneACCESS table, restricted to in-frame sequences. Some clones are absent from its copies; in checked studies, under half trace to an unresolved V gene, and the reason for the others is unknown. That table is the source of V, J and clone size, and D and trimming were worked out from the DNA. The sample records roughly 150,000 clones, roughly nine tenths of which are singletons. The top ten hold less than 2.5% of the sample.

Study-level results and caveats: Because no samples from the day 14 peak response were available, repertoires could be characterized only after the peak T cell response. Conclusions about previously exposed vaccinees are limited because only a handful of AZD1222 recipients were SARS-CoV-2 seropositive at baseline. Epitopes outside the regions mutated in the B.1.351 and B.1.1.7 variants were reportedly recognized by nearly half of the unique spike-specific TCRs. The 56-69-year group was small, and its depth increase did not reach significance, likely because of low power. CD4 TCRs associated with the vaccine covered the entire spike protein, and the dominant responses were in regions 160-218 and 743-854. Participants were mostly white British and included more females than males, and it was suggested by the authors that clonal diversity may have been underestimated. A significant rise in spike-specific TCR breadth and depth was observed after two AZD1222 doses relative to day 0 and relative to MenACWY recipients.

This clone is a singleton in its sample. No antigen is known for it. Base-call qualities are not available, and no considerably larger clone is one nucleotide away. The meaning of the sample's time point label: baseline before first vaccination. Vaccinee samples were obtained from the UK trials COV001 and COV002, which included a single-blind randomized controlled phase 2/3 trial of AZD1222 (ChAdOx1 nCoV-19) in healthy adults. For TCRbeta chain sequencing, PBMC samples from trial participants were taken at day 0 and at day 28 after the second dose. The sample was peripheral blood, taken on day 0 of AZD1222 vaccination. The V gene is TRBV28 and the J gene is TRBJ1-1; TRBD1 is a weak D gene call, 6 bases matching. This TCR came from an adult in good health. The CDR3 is CASRVGTTEAFF. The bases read TGTGCCAGCAGGGTCGGGACAACTGAAGCTTTCTTT.